This T cell receptor beta chain is drawn from a study of identifying expanded T cells in peripheral blood. Notes on the study in general: Roughly two-week clone count variance significantly increased as total template count grew.

Assay: immunoSEQ multiplex PCR; the TCRdb copy retains only in-frame clones and omits some. The sample comprises more than 70,000 clones, approximately 83% of which are singletons, and roughly 5.3% rests with the top ten. CDR1 SGHNT and CDR2 YYREEE come from the germline V gene (reference sequence). Trimming stripped 4 bases from V and 3 bases from J, with 13 bases between. This CDR3 region has 15 residues. On this clone: Its antigen is not known.

The sequencing sample was made of blood. The V call is TRBV5-4, the J call TRBJ2-2, with D tentatively TRBD1 (5 bases). The TCR comes from a person aged 18-70 years in good health. CDR3 loop: CASSLGDSHTGELFF. The CDR3 coding sequence is TGTGCCAGCAGCCTAGGGGATTCTCACACCGGGGAGCTGTTTTTT.